This TCR beta chain stems from a study of vaccination effects on CD4 cells after COVID-19. At the level of the study: After the second dose, samples were taken at median day 72. A few million PBMC per well received approximately 9.4 IU/ml IL-2 and approximately 9.2 ug/ml peptides in culture. Study-wide results and caveats: The study found marked clonal contraction of infection- and vaccine-induced clones late after vaccination.

With respect to this clone: Antigen specificity is unknown.

Here immunoSEQ multiplex PCR was the method, and the copy in TCRdb shows in-frame clones only, minus some. Of 50,000 to 60,000 clones in the sample, 78% were seen once. The length of the CDR3 is 12 residues. The germline V gene has CDR1 MNHEY and CDR2 SVGEGT. Trimming pared 0 bases from V and 10 bases from J, leaving 4 bases between. CD4+ T cell isolation took place after 10 days of culture. Participants were vaccinated with two doses of either the BNT162b2 or mRNA-1273 vaccine. The chain uses TRBV6-2 or TRBV6-3 and TRBJ1-6, with no clear D. The specimen comprised CD4+ T cells from PBMCs cultured without peptide, sampled after COVID-19 vaccination. This clonotype was sampled from a human donor who received a COVID-19 vaccine. The chain's CDR3 is CASSYSESPLHF. CDR3 DNA: TGTGCCAGCAGTTACTCTGAGTCACCCCTCCACTTT.